The clone carrying this T cell receptor beta chain was counted between two and nine times. The sample's treatment: oral pan-JAK inhibitor, 5-10 mg twice daily. Extraction and reverse transcription of RNA yielded cDNA as the sequencing template. This table comes from immunoSEQ multiplex PCR, and its TCRdb copy is limited to in-frame clones, with some not included. The profile covers 150,000 to 200,000 clones, with 58% appearing a single time and roughly 12% taken by the ten largest. Germline V CDR1 and CDR2: MGHRA, YSYEKL. J was trimmed by 11 bases and V by 6 bases; bases with no gene match: 14. The CDR3 consists of 14 residues. The data originate from a study of CD8+ T cells in alopecia areata.

V is TRBV4-1 and J is TRBJ1-1; 8 bases fit TRBD1. The sequencing used CD8+ T cells sorted from blood, collected at week 24, from a patient treated with tofacitinib. The clonotype originates from a human donor with alopecia areata. The CDR3: CASSETTGGIEAFF. CDR3 DNA: TGCGCCAGCAGTGAAACAACAGGGGGGATAGAGGCTTTCTTT.